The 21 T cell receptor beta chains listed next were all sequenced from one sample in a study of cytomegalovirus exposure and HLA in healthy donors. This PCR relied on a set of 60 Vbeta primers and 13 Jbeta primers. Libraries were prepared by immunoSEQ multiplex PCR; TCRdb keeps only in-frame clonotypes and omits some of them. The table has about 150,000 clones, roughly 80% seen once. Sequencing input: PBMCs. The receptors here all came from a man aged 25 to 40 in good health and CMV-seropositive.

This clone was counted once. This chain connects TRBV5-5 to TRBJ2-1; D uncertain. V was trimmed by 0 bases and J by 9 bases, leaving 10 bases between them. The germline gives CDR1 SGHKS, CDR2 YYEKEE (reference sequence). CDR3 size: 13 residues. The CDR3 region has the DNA TGTGCCAGCAGCTTGGGTCCGCCGGGTGAGCAGTTCTTC. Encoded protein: CASSLGPPGEQFF.

CDR3 loop: CASKLWDTQYF. As DNA, the CDR3 is TGTGCCAGCAAACTATGGGATACGCAGTATTTT. V gene TRBV9 combines with J gene TRBJ2-3, with D hard to call. The ends were cut back, 6 bases at V and 6 bases at J, with 8 bases in the middle. Per the germline V gene, CDR1 is SGDLS and CDR2 is YYNGEE. This CDR3 is built from 11 residues.

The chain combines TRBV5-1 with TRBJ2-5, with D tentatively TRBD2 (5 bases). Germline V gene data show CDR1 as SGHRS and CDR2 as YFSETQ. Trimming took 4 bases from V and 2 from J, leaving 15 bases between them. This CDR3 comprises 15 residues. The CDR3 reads CASSRGSRGQETQYF. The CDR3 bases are TGCGCCAGCAGCCGAGGGAGCCGGGGACAAGAGACCCAGTACTTC.

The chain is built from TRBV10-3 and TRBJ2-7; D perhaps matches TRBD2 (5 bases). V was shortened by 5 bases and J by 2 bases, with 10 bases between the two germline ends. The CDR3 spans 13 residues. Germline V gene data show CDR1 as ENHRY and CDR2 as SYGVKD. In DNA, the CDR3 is TGTGCCATCAGTCGAGAGGGCCCCTACGAGCAGTACTTC. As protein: CAISREGPYEQYF.

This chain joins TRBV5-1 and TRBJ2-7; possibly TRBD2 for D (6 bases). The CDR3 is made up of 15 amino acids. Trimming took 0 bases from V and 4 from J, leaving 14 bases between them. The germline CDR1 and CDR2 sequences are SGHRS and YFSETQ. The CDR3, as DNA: TGCGCCAGCAGCTTGGGGGCTAGCGCGACATACGAGCAGTACTTC. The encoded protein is CASSLGASATYEQYF.

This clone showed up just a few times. The CDR3 region is CASSERRGSDTQYF. The CDR3 DNA reads as TGTGCCAGCAGTGAACGGCGGGGGTCAGATACGCAGTATTTT. This chain connects TRBV2 to TRBJ2-3, with TRBD2 matching over 7 bases. V lost 2 bases to trimming and J lost 4 bases; unmatched junction nucleotides: 3. CDR3 length equals 14 residues. In germline, CDR1 is SNHLY, CDR2 FYNNEI.

CDR3 region: CASSIGGGPYEQYF. The CDR3 DNA reads as TGTGCCAGTAGTATAGGGGGAGGCCCGTACGAGCAGTACTTC. This chain uses TRBV19 with TRBJ2-7; possibly TRBD2 for D (6 bases). Trimming stripped 1 base from V and 4 bases from J, with 11 bases between. The germline V gene has CDR1 LNHDA and CDR2 SQIVND (reference sequence). The CDR3 contains 14 residues.

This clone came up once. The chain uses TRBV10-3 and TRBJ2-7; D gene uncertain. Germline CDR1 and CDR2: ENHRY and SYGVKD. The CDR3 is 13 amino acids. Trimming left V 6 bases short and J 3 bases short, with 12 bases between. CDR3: CAISVEMNYEQYF. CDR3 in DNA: TGTGCCATCAGCGTCGAGATGAACTACGAGCAGTACTTC.

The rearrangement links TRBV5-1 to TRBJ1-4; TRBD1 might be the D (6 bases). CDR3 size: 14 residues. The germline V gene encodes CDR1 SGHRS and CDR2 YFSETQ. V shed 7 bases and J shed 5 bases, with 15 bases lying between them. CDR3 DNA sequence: TGCGCCAGCGCTCTTGGGGGCGAGAATGAAAAACTGTTTTTT. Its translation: CASALGGENEKLFF.

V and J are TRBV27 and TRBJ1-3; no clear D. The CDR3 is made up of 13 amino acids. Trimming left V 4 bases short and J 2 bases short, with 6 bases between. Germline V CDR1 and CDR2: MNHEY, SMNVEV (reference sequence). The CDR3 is CASSWAAGNTIYF. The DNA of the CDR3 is TGTGCCAGCAGTTGGGCTGCTGGAAACACCATATATTTT.

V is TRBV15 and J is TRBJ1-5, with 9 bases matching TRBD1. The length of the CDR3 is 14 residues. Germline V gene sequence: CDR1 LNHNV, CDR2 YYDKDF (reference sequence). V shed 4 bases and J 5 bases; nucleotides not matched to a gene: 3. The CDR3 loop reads CATSNTGGDQPQHF. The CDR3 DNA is TGTGCCACCAGCAACACAGGGGGCGATCAGCCCCAGCATTTT. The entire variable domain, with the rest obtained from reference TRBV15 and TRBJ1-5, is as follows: DAMVIQNPRYQVTQFGKPVTLSCSQTLNHNVMYWYQQKSSQAPKLLFHYYDKDFNNEADTPDNFQSRRPNTSFCFLDIRSPGLGDTAMYLCATSNTGGDQPQHFGDGTRLSIL.

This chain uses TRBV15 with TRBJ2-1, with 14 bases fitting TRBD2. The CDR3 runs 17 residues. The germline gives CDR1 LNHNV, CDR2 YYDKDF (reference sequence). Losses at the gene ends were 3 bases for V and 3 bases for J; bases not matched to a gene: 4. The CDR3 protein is CATSRGLAGAIYNEQFF. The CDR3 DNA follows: TGTGCCACCAGCAGGGGACTAGCGGGAGCCATCTACAATGAGCAGTTCTTC.

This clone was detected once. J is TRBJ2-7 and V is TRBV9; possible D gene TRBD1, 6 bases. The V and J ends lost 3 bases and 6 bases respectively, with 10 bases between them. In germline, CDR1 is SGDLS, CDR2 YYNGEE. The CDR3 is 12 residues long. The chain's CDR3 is CASSARGGEQYF. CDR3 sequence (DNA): TGTGCCAGCAGCGCCAGGGGCGGCGAGCAGTACTTC.

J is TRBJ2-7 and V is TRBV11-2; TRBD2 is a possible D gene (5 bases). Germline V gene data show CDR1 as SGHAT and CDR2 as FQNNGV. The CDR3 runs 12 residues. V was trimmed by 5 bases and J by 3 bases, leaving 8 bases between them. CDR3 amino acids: CASSRTFYEQYF. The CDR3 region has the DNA TGTGCCAGCAGCCGGACTTTCTACGAGCAGTACTTC.

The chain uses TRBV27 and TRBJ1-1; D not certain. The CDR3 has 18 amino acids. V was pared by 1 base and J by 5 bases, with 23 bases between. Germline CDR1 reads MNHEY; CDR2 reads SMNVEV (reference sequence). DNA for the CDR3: TGTGCCAGCAGTTTATACGGTAAAGCCTCGGGGAGGGTGACTGAAGCTTTCTTT. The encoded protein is CASSLYGKASGRVTEAFF.

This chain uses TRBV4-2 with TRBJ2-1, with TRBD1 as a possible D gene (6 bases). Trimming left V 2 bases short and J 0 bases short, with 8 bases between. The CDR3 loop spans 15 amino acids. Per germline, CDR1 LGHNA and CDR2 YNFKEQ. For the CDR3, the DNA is TGTGCCAGCAGCCAACAGGACAGCTCCTACAATGAGCAGTTCTTC. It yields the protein CASSQQDSSYNEQFF.

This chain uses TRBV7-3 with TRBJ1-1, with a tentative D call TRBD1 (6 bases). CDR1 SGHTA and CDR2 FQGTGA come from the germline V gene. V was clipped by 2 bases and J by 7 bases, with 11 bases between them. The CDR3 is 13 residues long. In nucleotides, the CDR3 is TGTGCCAGCAGCTTATCGGGACACAGTGAAGCTTTCTTT. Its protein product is CASSLSGHSEAFF.

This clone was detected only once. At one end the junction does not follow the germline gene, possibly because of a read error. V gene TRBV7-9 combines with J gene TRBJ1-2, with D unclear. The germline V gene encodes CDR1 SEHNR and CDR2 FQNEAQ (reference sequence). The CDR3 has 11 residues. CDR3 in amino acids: CSSSLEHGYTF. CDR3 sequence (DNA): TGTTCCAGCAGCTTAGAACACGGCTACACCTTC.

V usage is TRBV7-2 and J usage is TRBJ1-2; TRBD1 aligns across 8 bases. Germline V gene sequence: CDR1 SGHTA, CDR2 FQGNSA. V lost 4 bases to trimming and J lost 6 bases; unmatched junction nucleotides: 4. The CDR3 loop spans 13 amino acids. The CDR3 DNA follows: TGTGCCAGCAGCTCGGACAGGGTAAATGGCTACACCTTC. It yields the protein CASSSDRVNGYTF.

CDR3 sequence reads: CASSQVSGSNYEQYF. The CDR3 DNA sequence: TGCGCCAGCAGCCAAGTTAGCGGGAGTAACTACGAGCAGTACTTC. The V gene is TRBV4-1, the J gene TRBJ2-7, with 9 positions matching TRBD2. Trimming at V came to 1 base and at J to 3 bases, leaving 4 bases not matched to a gene. In germline, CDR1 is MGHRA, CDR2 YSYEKL. The CDR3 runs to 15 residues.

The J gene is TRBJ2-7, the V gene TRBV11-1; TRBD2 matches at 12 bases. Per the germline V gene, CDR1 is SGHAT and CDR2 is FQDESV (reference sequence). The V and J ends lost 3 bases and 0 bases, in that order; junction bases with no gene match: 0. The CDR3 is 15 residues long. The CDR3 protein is CASSLGLAGSYEQYF. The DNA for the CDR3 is TGTGCCAGCAGCTTGGGACTAGCGGGCTCCTACGAGCAGTACTTC.